Presented here are 18 T cell receptor beta chains from one specimen sequenced in a study of identical twins (dated by TCRdb to about 2016). The method behind the library was 5' RACE. Sequencer: Illumina HiSeq 2000. The raw public data were reprocessed by TCRdb itself: fastp quality trimming at Q25, MiXCR clonotype calling, in-frame beta chains only. CDR3 protein sequences are deduplicated, and each keeps its most common genes and DNA. This sample holds hundreds of thousands of distinct CDR3 sequences; about 20% were observed only once. Roughly 4.3% of the sample goes to the ten largest clones. These records were also assigned to another study, of T cells expressing NK-cell markers.

Specimen: PBMCs. These receptors were taken from a woman in her late teens or twenties in good health.

This clonotype has at least ten counts. The DNA of the CDR3 is TGTGCCAGCAGCCAATTAGCGGGGGCCACAGATACGCAGTATTTT. This codes for CASSQLAGATDTQYF. The chain combines TRBV4-2 with TRBJ2-3; the match to TRBD2 covers 9 bases. With V trimmed by 2 bases and J by 2 bases, 2 bases remained unmatched. The CDR3 has 15 amino acids. CDR1 and CDR2 (germline): LGHNA, YNFKEQ.

The rearrangement joins TRBV11-2 to TRBJ2-7; D is undetermined. The germline V and J ends were trimmed by 1 base and 2 bases, with 9 bases remaining between them. The germline V gene encodes CDR1 SGHAT and CDR2 FQNNGV. The CDR3 is 14 residues long. The CDR3 sequence: CASSLGIGTYEQYF. Here the CDR3 DNA reads TGTGCCAGCAGCTTAGGGATCGGTACCTACGAGCAGTACTTC.

V usage is TRBV20-1 and J usage is TRBJ1-1; D gene unclear. The CDR3 spans 13 residues. Germline lookup yields CDR1 DFQATT and CDR2 SNEGSKA (reference sequence). CDR3 loop: CSLKGSLNTEAFF. As DNA, the CDR3 is TGCAGCTTAAAGGGCAGCCTGAACACTGAAGCTTTCTTT.

The chain is built from TRBV6-9 and TRBJ2-4; a possible D gene is TRBD2 (6 bases). Per the germline V gene, CDR1 is MNHGY and CDR2 is SVAAGI. V was clipped by 10 bases and J by 2 bases, with 15 bases between them. The CDR3 runs to 14 residues. Here the CDR3 DNA reads TGTGCCAACCTCGGGGGTCCCCCCAAAAACATTCAGTACTTC. Amino acid sequence: CANLGGPPKNIQYF.

In the case of this clonotype: One junction end disagrees with the germline gene, perhaps due to a read error. The chain employs TRBV7-9 and TRBJ2-1, with 12 bases that match TRBD1. Germline CDR1 reads SEHNR; CDR2 reads FQNEAQ (reference sequence). The CDR3 sequence is 12 residues long. The CDR3 spells CASSGPGTGGLF. CDR3 in DNA: TGTGCCAGCAGCGGTCCCGGGACAGGGGGCCTTTTC.

There are a few counts of this clonotype. V and J are TRBV20-1 and TRBJ2-1, with D tentatively TRBD2 (5 bases). Trimming removed 3 bases at V and 6 bases at J, with 12 bases between. Germline lookup yields CDR1 DFQATT and CDR2 SNEGSKA (reference sequence). This CDR3 is 13 amino acids long. The DNA of the CDR3 is TGCAGTGCTAGTCAGGCGGGTACCAATGAGCAGTTCTTC. This encodes CSASQAGTNEQFF.

DNA of the CDR3: TGCGCCAGCAGCTTGGCCGCCGGGAGCTCGACCGGTGAGCAGTTCTTC. Translating it yields CASSLAAGSSTGEQFF. This chain links TRBV5-1 with TRBJ2-1, with TRBD2 as a possible D gene (6 bases). Trimming stripped 0 bases from V and 9 bases from J, with 19 bases between. The length of the CDR3 is 16 residues. In germline, CDR1 is SGHRS, CDR2 YFSETQ.

The chain employs TRBV20-1 and TRBJ1-5; 9 nucleotides agree with TRBD1. The CDR3 is 16 amino acids. V was clipped by 4 bases and J by 4 bases; unmatched bases: 11. Germline values: CDR1 DFQATT, CDR2 SNEGSKA (reference sequence). CDR3 nucleotide sequence: TGCAGTGCTAACCCGGATACAGGGGGCTTTAATCAGCCCCAGCATTTT. Translated: CSANPDTGGFNQPQHF.

The CDR3 loop is CASTPDGGQETQYF. The CDR3 DNA reads as TGTGCCAGCACCCCAGACGGCGGCCAAGAGACCCAGTACTTC. The rearrangement uses TRBV12-3 or TRBV12-4 and TRBJ2-5; D gene uncertain. The V and J ends lost 7 bases and 1 base respectively, with 13 bases between them. The CDR3 spans 14 residues.

This clonotype was found a few times. V usage is TRBV12-3 or TRBV12-4 and J usage is TRBJ2-1; 9 bases line up with TRBD2. The ends lost 3 bases at V and 7 bases at J; junction bases unmatched: 7. There are 15 residues in the CDR3. Here the CDR3 reads CASSFGRGGYNEQFF. CDR3 DNA: TGTGCCAGCAGTTTTGGGCGGGGGGGCTATAATGAGCAGTTCTTC.

This clonotype was seen only a few times. The genes are TRBV7-2 and TRBJ2-5; TRBD2 aligns across 8 bases. This CDR3 is 14 amino acids long. Germline CDR1 and CDR2: SGHTA and FQGNSA. With 2 bases clipped from V and 7 bases from J, the junction kept 6 bases outside the gene matches. The CDR3 here is CASSLFGREGTQYF. CDR3 sequence (DNA): TGTGCCAGCAGCTTATTCGGACGGGAGGGGACCCAGTACTTC.

In its sample, this clonotype was seen a few times. The V and J genes are TRBV6-1 and TRBJ2-3; 9 bases are a match to TRBD1. Germline CDR1 reads MNHNS; CDR2 reads SASEGT. This CDR3 region has 14 residues. The trim removed 5 bases at V and 10 bases at J, leaving 10 bases unmatched. CDR3 amino acids: CASSQGQGRGAQYF. The CDR3 coding sequence is TGTGCCAGCAGTCAGGGACAGGGAAGGGGTGCGCAGTATTTT.

The rearrangement uses TRBV10-1 and TRBJ2-1, with TRBD2 as a possible D gene (5 bases). This CDR3 comprises 14 residues. Trimming shortened V by 0 bases and J by 6 bases, and 9 bases separated the two germline ends. Germline V gene lookup returns CDR1 WNHNN and CDR2 SYGVQD (reference sequence). CDR3 protein: CASSESTRGNEQFF. CDR3 coding DNA: TGCGCCAGCAGTGAGTCGACTCGGGGCAATGAGCAGTTCTTC.

This clonotype was observed a few times. The chain couples TRBV20-1 to TRBJ2-7; 10 positions match TRBD2. Germline CDR1 DFQATT, CDR2 SNEGSKA (reference sequence). V trimming: 6 bases; J trimming: 0 bases; junction bases outside the gene matches: 11. The CDR3 extends over 16 amino acids. The chain's CDR3 is CSASALLAGFSYEQYF. DNA for the CDR3: TGCAGTGCCTCAGCCTTACTAGCGGGATTCTCCTACGAGCAGTACTTC.

This clonotype appeared once. The chain recombines TRBV7-9 with TRBJ1-1; a weak D match, TRBD1 (5 bases). V lost 8 bases to trimming and J lost 6 bases, with 10 bases between them. This CDR3 region has 11 residues. CDR1 and CDR2 (germline): SEHNR, FQNEAQ (reference sequence). The CDR3 coding sequence is TGTGCCAGCCACAGAGGGGCTGAAGCTTTCTTT. Translation: CASHRGAEAFF.

The chain recombines TRBV12-3 or TRBV12-4 with TRBJ2-1, with D uncertain. The length of the CDR3 is 14 residues. V lost 2 bases to trimming and J lost 1 base, with 6 bases between them. The CDR3 sequence is CASSLSFSYNEQFF. The CDR3 DNA reads TGTGCCAGCAGTTTATCTTTTTCCTACAATGAGCAGTTCTTC.

This chain uses TRBV13 with TRBJ2-5; no reliable D call. The CDR3 extends over 14 amino acids. Germline V lookup: CDR1 PRHDT, CDR2 FYEKMQ (reference sequence). V was cut by 2 bases and J by 5 bases, with 12 bases left in between. The CDR3 DNA sequence: TGTGCCAGCAGCTTATGGGCACGCTGGGAGACCCAGTACTTC. It is translated as CASSLWARWETQYF.

V is TRBV27 and J is TRBJ2-3, with D hard to call. The CDR3 sequence is 14 residues long. Trimming took off 6 bases at V and 2 bases at J, with 12 bases between the two ends. Germline lookup yields CDR1 MNHEY and CDR2 SMNVEV (reference sequence). This CDR3 reads CASRAELITDTQYF. CDR3 DNA sequence: TGTGCCAGCAGGGCGGAGCTGATCACAGATACGCAGTATTTT.